This is a list of T cell receptor beta chains from one sample in a study of blood T cell repertoires in COVID-19. Some clones are missing from TCRdb's copy, which holds only in-frame ones; the method was immunoSEQ multiplex PCR. The table has about 220,000 clones, roughly 80% seen once. Sample: peripheral blood. All receptors derive from a woman aged 55-70 years who had recovered from COVID-19. CDR3s leave out the opening cysteine and the closing phenylalanine or tryptophan. The order of the fields is CDR3 protein, J gene, V gene, D gene. The D gene is left open where the match is weak.

ASSLAGEYEDEQY | TRBJ2-7 | TRBV27 | -
ASSLPRGTQH | TRBJ1-5 | TRBV7-9 | -
ASRGQGVDEQF | TRBJ2-1 | TRBV9 | TRBD1
ASSQTGMGYGYT | TRBJ1-2 | TRBV4-1 | -
ASSPRLAADTEAF | TRBJ1-1 | TRBV9 | -
ASSAQGYNQPQH | TRBJ1-5 | TRBV9 | -
ASGLWGGGII | TRBJ2-1 | TRBV12-5 | -
ASSGGTGGYTEAF | TRBJ1-1 | TRBV9 | TRBD1
ASISGLVPDTQY | TRBJ2-3 | TRBV10-2 | TRBD2
ASSEFAGAGELF | TRBJ2-2 | TRBV2 | -
ASSRSGTSSVLNEQF | TRBJ2-1 | TRBV6-6 | TRBD2
ASRGQGDSYEQY | TRBJ2-7 | TRBV6-4 | TRBD1
ASGPTSYEQY | TRBJ2-7 | TRBV19 | -
ASSLNRNTEAF | TRBJ1-1 | TRBV27 | -
ASSLGSSYEQY | TRBJ2-7 | TRBV5-1 | -
ASSLVGSIETQY | TRBJ2-5 | TRBV7-9 | -
ASSPGLAGAGVQETQY | TRBJ2-5 | TRBV11-3 | TRBD2
ASSKRTVMNTEAF | TRBJ1-1 | TRBV21-1 | -
ASSQGVGGRSSYEQY | TRBJ2-7 | TRBV4-3 | -
ASSSLSGGGSGTQY | TRBJ2-3 | TRBV5-1 | TRBD2
ASSFRGRETQY | TRBJ2-5 | TRBV5-8 | TRBD1
AWSPRLEDYEQY | TRBJ2-7 | TRBV30 | -
ASGRSIAGGPDTQY | TRBJ2-3 | TRBV27 | TRBD2
ASSKAHTSVQPQH | TRBJ1-5 | TRBV21-1 | -
ASSARAGLAGDPSYNEQF | TRBJ2-1 | TRBV9 | TRBD2
ASSLRGTAYNSPLH | TRBJ1-6 | TRBV9 | TRBD1
ASSPREFSYEQY | TRBJ2-7 | TRBV18 | -
ASSVSSGGANEQF | TRBJ2-1 | TRBV10-2 | TRBD2
ASSSYTGANYGYT | TRBJ1-2 | TRBV5-4 | -
ASSVGQGNTEAF | TRBJ1-1 | TRBV9 | TRBD1
ASSYSQSGYYGYT | TRBJ1-2 | TRBV6-5 | -
ASSIFGLRGEQY | TRBJ2-7 | TRBV14 | -
ASSPPTTGVNYGYT | TRBJ1-2 | TRBV18 | TRBD1
ASSLTGTGSWTEAF | TRBJ1-1 | TRBV28 | TRBD1
ASSLSRDMGEQY | TRBJ2-7 | TRBV7-8 | -
ASSPTDGRDQY | TRBJ2-5 | TRBV18 | -